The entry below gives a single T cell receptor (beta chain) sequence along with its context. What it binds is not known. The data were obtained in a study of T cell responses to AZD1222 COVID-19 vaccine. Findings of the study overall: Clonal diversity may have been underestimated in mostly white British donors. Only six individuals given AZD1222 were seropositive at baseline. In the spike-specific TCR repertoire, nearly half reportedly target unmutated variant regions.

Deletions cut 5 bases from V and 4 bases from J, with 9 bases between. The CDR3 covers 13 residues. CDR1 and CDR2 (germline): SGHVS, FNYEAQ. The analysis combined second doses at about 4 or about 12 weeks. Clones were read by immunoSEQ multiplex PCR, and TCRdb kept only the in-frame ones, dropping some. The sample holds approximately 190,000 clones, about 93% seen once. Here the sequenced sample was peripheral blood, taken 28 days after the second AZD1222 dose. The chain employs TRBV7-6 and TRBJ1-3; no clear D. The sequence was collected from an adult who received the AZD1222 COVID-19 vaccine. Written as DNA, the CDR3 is TGTGCCAGCAGCCCAATCTTAGGAAACACCATATATTTT. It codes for CASSPILGNTIYF.